This T cell receptor beta chain was recovered during a study of cytomegalovirus exposure and HLA in healthy donors. Study outcomes and limitations: Accurate prediction of HLA-A and HLA-B alleles (for most subjects) was reportedly achieved from TCR beta sequences. Segments of the TCR beta V type were, in most cases, productive about 87% or about 30% of the time in an earlier analysis.

CDR3 length: 14 amino acids. CDR1 SGDLS and CDR2 YYNGEE come from the germline V gene. Trimming removed 0 bases from V and 6 bases from J, with 10 bases in between. Vbeta (60) and Jbeta (13) primers were used in the PCR. The repertoire was sequenced with immunoSEQ multiplex PCR; TCRdb's copy has only in-frame clones and lacks some. In the table there are 200,000 to 250,000 clones, approximately 85% of which are singletons. As to this clone: The antigen is undetermined.

Input material: PBMCs. The receptor was isolated from a middle-aged woman in good health and CMV-seronegative. The chain combines TRBV9 with TRBJ2-4; a possible D gene is TRBD2 (6 bases). CDR3 bases: TGTGCCAGCAGCGTAGACGGGGGTGGAAACATTCAGTACTTC. This encodes CASSVDGGGNIQYF.